The entry that follows covers one T cell receptor (beta chain) sequence. TCR beta sequencing was performed on blood CD8+ and CD4+ T cells. The CDR3 sequence is 13 residues long. Germline V lookup: CDR1 SGDLS, CDR2 YYNGEE. V was clipped by 2 bases and J by 7 bases; unmatched bases: 2. Random hexamers were used to reverse transcribe an amount of roughly 0.45 to 1 ug RNA. One entry per CDR3 protein, called by TCRdb with MiXCR from the immunoSEQ multiplex PCR reads. The sample has under 300,000 distinct CDR3 sequences, almost 97% seen once; the top ten hold approximately 0.1%. The source of the sample is a study of CD8 T cells in Susac syndrome.

J is TRBJ2-7 and V is TRBV9, with TRBD2 matching 11 bases. Material for sequencing was CD4+ T cells from PBMCs. This clonotype originated in a human donor with Susac syndrome. The CDR3: CASSVGTSGEQYF. The CDR3, as DNA: TGTGCCAGCAGCGTTGGGACTAGCGGAGAGCAGTACTTC.